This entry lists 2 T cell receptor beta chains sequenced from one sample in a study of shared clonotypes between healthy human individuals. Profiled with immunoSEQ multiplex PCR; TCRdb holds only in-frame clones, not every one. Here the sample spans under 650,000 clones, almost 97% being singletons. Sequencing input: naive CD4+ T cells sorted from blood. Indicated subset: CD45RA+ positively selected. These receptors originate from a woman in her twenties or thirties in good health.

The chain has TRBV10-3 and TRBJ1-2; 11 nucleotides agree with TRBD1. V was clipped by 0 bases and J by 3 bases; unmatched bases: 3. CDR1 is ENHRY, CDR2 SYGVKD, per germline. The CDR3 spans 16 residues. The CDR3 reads CAISESVGQGDYGYTF. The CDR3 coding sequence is TGTGCCATCAGTGAGTCTGTGGGACAGGGGGACTATGGCTACACCTTC.

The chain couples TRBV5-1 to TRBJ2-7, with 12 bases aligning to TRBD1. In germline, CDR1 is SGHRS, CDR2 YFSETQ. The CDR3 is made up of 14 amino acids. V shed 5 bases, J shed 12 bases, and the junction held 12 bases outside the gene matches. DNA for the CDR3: TGCGCCAGCAGTCAGGGGACAGGGGGCACCTCTGGGTACTTC. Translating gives CASSQGTGGTSGYF.